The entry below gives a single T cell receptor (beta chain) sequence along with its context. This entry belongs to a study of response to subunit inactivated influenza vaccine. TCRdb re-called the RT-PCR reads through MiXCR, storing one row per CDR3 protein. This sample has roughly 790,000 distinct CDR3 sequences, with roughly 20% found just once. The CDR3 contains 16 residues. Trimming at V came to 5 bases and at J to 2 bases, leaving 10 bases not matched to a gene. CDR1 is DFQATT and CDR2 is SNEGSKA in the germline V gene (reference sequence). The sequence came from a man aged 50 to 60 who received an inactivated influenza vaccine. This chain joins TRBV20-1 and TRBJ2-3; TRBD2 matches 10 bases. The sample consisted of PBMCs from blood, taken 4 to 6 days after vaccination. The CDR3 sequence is CSAGFPGLAVTDTQYF. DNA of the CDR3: TGCAGTGCTGGGTTCCCCGGACTAGCGGTCACAGATACGCAGTATTTT.